The clone carrying this T cell receptor (beta chain) has only one observation. This record belongs to a study of control samples from healthy donors and cancer patients. Sequenced by immunoSEQ multiplex PCR; TCRdb stores in-frame clones only, minus some. The data hold tens of thousands of clones, with less than 95% observed a single time. Germline V gene sequence: CDR1 LGHDT, CDR2 YNNKEL (reference sequence). The V end lost 2 bases, the J end lost 7 bases, and 8 bases lay between the germline ends. The CDR3 extends over 13 amino acids. The rearrangement links TRBV3-1 (or the pseudogene TRBV3-2) to TRBJ2-2; D remains unclear. The clonotype comes from a man aged 55 to 70 in good health. Sample: blood. The CDR3 nucleotides read TGTGCCAGCAGCCAATGGACGAGCGGGGAGCTGTTTTTT. Protein sequence: CASSQWTSGELFF.